This T cell receptor (beta chain) was observed in a study of CD8 T cells in Susac syndrome. Germline values: CDR1 LNHDA, CDR2 SQIVND (reference sequence). The CDR3 runs 13 residues. Trimming took off 2 bases at V and 8 bases at J, with 10 bases between the two ends. Roughly 0.45 to 1 ug RNA was reverse transcribed with random hexamers. The method of amplification for TCR beta CDR3 was immunoSEQ multiplex PCR, covering 54 Vbeta and 13 Jbeta. TCRdb fed the immunoSEQ multiplex PCR reads into MiXCR, producing one record per CDR3 protein. The sample includes under 200,000 distinct CDR3 sequences, roughly 94% of them seen just once. Negative isolation was applied to CD8+ and CD4+ T cells, and FACS enrichment was applied to TEMRA cells.

The chain links TRBV19 to TRBJ2-1; D remains unclear. The sequencing sample was made of CD4+ T cells from PBMCs. This clonotype was sampled from a human donor in good health. The CDR3 DNA sequence: TGTGCCAGTAGTATAAACGGGCGAGATGAGCAGTTCTTC. It specifies CASSINGRDEQFF. Supplemented by reference TRBV19 and TRBJ2-1, the full variable domain reads DGGITQSPKYLFRKEGQNVTLSCEQNLNHDAMYWYRQDPGQGLRLIYYSQIVNDFQKGDIAEGYSVSREKKESFPLTVTSAQKNPTAFYLCASSINGRDEQFFGPGTRLTVL.